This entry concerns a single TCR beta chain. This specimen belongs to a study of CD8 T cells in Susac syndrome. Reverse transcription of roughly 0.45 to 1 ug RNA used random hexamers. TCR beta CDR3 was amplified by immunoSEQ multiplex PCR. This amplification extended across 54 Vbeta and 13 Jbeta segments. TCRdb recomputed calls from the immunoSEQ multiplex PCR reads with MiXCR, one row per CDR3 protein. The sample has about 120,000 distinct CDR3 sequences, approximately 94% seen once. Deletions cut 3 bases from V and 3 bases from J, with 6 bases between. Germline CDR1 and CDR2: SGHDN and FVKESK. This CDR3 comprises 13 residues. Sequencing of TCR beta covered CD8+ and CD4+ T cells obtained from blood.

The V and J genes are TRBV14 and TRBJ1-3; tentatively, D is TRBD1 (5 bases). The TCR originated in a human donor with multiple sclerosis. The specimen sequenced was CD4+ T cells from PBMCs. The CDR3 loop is CASSHRVGNTIYF. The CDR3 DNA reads TGTGCCAGCAGCCACAGGGTTGGAAACACCATATATTTT. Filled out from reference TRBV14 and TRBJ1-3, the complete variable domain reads EAGVTQFPSHSVIEKGQTVTLRCDPISGHDNLYWYRRVMGKEIKFLLHFVKESKQDESGMPNNRFLAERTGGTYSTLKVQPAELEDSGVYFCASSHRVGNTIYFGEGSWLTVV.